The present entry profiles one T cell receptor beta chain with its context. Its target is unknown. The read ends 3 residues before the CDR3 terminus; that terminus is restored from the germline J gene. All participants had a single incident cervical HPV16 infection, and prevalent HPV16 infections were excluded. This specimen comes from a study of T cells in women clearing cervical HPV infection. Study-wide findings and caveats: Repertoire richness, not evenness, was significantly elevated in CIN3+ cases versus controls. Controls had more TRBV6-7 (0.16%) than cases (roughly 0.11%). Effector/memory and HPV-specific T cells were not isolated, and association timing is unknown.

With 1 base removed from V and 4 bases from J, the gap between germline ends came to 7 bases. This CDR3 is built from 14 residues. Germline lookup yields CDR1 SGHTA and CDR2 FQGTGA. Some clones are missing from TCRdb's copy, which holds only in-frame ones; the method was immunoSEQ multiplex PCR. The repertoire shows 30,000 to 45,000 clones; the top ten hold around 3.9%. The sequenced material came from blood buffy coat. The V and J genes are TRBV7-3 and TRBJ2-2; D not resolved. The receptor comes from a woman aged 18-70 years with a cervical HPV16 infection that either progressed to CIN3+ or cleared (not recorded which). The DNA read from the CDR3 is TGTGCCAGCAGCTTAAACCAAGGCACCGGGGAG. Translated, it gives CASSLNQGTGE. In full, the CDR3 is CASSLNQGTGELFF. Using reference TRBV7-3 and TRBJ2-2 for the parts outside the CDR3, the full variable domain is GAGVSQTPSNKVTEKGKYVELRCDPISGHTALYWYRQSLGQGPEFLIYFQGTGAADDSGLPNDRFFAVRPEGSVSTLKIQRTERGDSAVYLCASSLNQGTGELFFGEGSRLTVL.